The rows below give T cell receptor beta chains drawn from one sample of a study of CD8 T cells in Susac syndrome. TCRdb ran MiXCR on the immunoSEQ multiplex PCR reads and lists one entry per CDR3 protein. Among roughly 150,000 distinct CDR3 sequences listed, roughly 95% were seen once. The sequenced sample was CD4+ T cells from PBMCs. The receptors derive from a human donor with multiple sclerosis. The CDR3 runs from the conserved cysteine through the conserved F or W. D genes are given only for firm matches. Clone sizes are given selectively: once, few, many, or a class where the clone is expanded.

V gene: TRBV6-5; D gene: TRBD2; clone size: .; J gene: TRBJ2-5; CDR3 protein: CASVGDYPETQYF; CDR3 DNA: TGTGCCAGCGTTGGGGACTACCCAGAGACCCAGTACTTC
V gene: TRBV7-2; D gene: .; clone size: .; J gene: TRBJ1-3; CDR3 protein: CASSLARPLSGNTIYF; CDR3 DNA: TGTGCCAGCAGCTTAGCCAGACCCCTCTCTGGAAACACCATATATTTT
V gene: TRBV15; D gene: .; clone size: .; J gene: TRBJ2-2; CDR3 protein: CATQLDRFGGELFF; CDR3 DNA: TGTGCCACTCAACTGGACCGGTTCGGCGGGGAGCTGTTTTTT
V gene: TRBV7-2; D gene: .; clone size: .; J gene: TRBJ1-2; CDR3 protein: CASSLALPGASPASYTF; CDR3 DNA: TGTGCCAGCAGCTTAGCTCTCCCGGGAGCGTCCCCCGCCAGCTACACCTTC
V gene: TRBV29-1; D gene: .; clone size: .; J gene: TRBJ1-2; CDR3 protein: CSVEEAGHGYTF; CDR3 DNA: TGCAGCGTTGAAGAGGCAGGGCATGGCTACACCTTC
V gene: TRBV18; D gene: .; clone size: few; J gene: TRBJ1-1; CDR3 protein: CASSPQGQDTEAFF; CDR3 DNA: TGTGCCAGCTCACCACAGGGCCAGGACACTGAAGCTTTCTTT
V gene: TRBV29-1; D gene: .; clone size: .; J gene: TRBJ2-5; CDR3 protein: CSVEIGRGETQYF; CDR3 DNA: TGCAGCGTTGAAATCGGAAGGGGAGAGACCCAGTACTTC
V gene: TRBV6-6; D gene: .; clone size: .; J gene: TRBJ2-3; CDR3 protein: CASGRDTDTQYF; CDR3 DNA: TGTGCCAGCGGGCGTGACACAGATACGCAGTATTTT
V gene: TRBV5-6; D gene: .; clone size: .; J gene: TRBJ1-1; CDR3 protein: CASSSSGGIEAFF; CDR3 DNA: TGTGCCAGCAGCTCGTCTGGAGGGATTGAAGCTTTCTTT
V gene: TRBV7-2; D gene: TRBD2; clone size: .; J gene: TRBJ2-5; CDR3 protein: CASSLSLAGGRETQYF; CDR3 DNA: TGTGCCAGCAGCCTAAGTCTCGCGGGAGGCCGAGAGACCCAGTACTTC
V gene: TRBV12-3/TRBV12-4; D gene: TRBD1; clone size: .; J gene: TRBJ1-4; CDR3 protein: CASRTGDSLKLFF; CDR3 DNA: TGTGCCAGCAGGACAGGGGACTCATTGAAACTGTTTTTT